These T cell receptor beta chains were read from a single sample in a study of T cell responses to AZD1222 COVID-19 vaccine. Repertoires were generated with immunoSEQ multiplex PCR, while TCRdb's copy carries only in-frame clones and drops some. The sample lists about 200,000 clones; roughly 92% were seen once. Sequenced material: peripheral blood, taken 28 days after the second dose of the MenACWY control vaccine. These receptors all come from an adult who received the MenACWY meningococcal vaccine as a control. The CDR3 runs from the conserved cysteine through the conserved F or W. Fields, in order: D gene, clone size, V gene, CDR3 protein. D genes are given only for firm matches. Size values are once, few and many counts, or a class for expanded clones, and some rows have none.

TRBD1,NA,TRBV30,CAWSANRGLFTEAFF
NA,NA,TRBV4-2,CASSQVRGKEQYF
NA,NA,TRBV5-1,CASSPAGDTEAFF
NA,NA,TRBV27,CASSYYSGELFF
TRBD1,NA,TRBV19,CASSLWTGGTEAFF
TRBD2,NA,TRBV19,CASSRKGLAGFAADTQYF
NA,NA,TRBV5-5,CASGRAGTNTGELFF
TRBD1,NA,TRBV5-1,CASSPLRTGGRNEQFF
TRBD1,NA,TRBV19,CASWPGGAGTGELFF
NA,NA,TRBV11-2,CASSETFRRDANYGYTF
NA,once,TRBV5-1,CASSSQTPMNTEAFF
TRBD1,NA,TRBV12-5,CASGSPDRGFYGYTF
TRBD1,NA,TRBV29-1,CSVGLGQGTNQPQHF
NA,NA,TRBV6-1,CASSDRGPQHF
NA,NA,TRBV28,CASSRQYYGYTF
NA,NA,TRBV2,CASSEDQPQHF
NA,NA,TRBV19,CASGAPYGQETQYF
NA,NA,TRBV9,CASSVDSRTDGRHGYTF
NA,NA,TRBV6-5,CASSYTGSGINEKLFF
TRBD2,NA,TRBV28,CASNPSGPNSYEQYF
TRBD2,NA,TRBV10-3,CATLPGRESWEQYF
NA,NA,TRBV11-2,CASSLDRGAGSYNEQFF
TRBD2,NA,TRBV5-1,CASSLVPPTSGLANEQFF
NA,NA,TRBV6-2/TRBV6-3,CTSSTPDLLGRGYTF
TRBD2,once,TRBV6-4,CASSDSSGRASYNEQFF
NA,NA,TRBV19,CASSRLVYNEQFF
NA,NA,TRBV9,CASSVSTHSYEQYF
NA,NA,TRBV5-5,CASTITGETQYF
TRBD1,NA,TRBV7-2,CASSRGQGLREQYF
NA,few,TRBV19,CASRLGGQGGYTF
NA,NA,TRBV29-1,CSVGVPGTEAFF
NA,NA,TRBV27,CASSPNLGFTNEKLFF
TRBD1,NA,TRBV30,CAWSPTGEGYTF
NA,NA,TRBV5-1,CASSLRVHAFNEQFF
NA,once,TRBV7-3,CASSPTEGSPLHF
NA,NA,TRBV5-8,CASSLTHLNTEAFF
NA,NA,TRBV7-8,CASSRVGNTEAFF
NA,NA,TRBV19,CASSIAGGTGGYTF
TRBD2,once,TRBV19,CASSPTGGETQYF
NA,NA,TRBV12-5,CASATDSVNTEAFF
NA,few,TRBV5-6,CASSLLGVNTEAFF
NA,NA,TRBV18,CASSPPGQSEAFF
TRBD1,NA,TRBV5-1,CASSGLTGVWAEGETQYF
TRBD2,NA,TRBV6-1,CASSDQLAGAETQYF
NA,NA,TRBV11-3,CASSLGPGPFEAQDTQYF
NA,NA,TRBV5-5,CASSLDRIANYGYTF